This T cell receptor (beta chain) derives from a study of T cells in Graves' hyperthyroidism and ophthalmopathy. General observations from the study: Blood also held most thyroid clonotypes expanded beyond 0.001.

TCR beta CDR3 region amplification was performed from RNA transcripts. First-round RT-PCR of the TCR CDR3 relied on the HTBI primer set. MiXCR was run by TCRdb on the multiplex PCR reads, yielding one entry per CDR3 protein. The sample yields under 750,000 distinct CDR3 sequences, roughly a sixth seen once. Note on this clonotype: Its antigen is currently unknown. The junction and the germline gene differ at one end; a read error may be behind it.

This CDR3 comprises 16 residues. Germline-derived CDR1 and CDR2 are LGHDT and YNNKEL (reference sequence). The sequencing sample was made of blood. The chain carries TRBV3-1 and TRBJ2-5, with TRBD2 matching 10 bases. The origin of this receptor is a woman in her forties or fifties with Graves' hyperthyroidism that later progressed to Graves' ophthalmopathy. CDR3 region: CASSQALAGGEETQCF. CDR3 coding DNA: TGTGCCAGCAGCCAAGCTTTAGCGGGGGGCGAAGAGACCCAGTGCTTC.